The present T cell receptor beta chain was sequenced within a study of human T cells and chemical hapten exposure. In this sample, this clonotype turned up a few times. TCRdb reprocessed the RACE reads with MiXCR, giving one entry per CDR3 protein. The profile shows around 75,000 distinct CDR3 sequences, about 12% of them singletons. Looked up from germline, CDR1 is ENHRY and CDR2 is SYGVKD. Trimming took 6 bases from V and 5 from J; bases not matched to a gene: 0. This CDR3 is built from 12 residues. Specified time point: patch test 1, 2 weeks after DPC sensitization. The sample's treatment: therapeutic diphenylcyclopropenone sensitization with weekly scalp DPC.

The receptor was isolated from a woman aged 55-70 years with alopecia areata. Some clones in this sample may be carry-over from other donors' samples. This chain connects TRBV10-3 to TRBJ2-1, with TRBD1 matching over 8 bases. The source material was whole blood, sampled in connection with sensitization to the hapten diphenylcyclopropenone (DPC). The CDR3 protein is CAIRDRDNEQFF. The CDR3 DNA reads TGTGCCATCAGGGACAGGGACAATGAGCAGTTCTTC.